These 20 T cell receptor beta chains originate from one sample sequenced in a study of cytomegalovirus exposure and HLA in healthy donors (dated by TCRdb to the late 2010s). Library method: the immunoSEQ multiplex PCR assay. In its TCRdb copy, this immuneACCESS table keeps in-frame sequences only and misses some clones. Where compared with another copy, unresolved V genes explain less than half of these, and the others have no known cause. For this sample there are 130,000 to 150,000 clones; 89% appear just once. The top ten hold about 10% of the sample. The sequenced material came from PBMCs. The receptors stem from a woman between 18 and 29 years old in good health and CMV-seropositive.

The chain links TRBV25-1 to TRBJ1-5, with 10 bases identical to TRBD1. V dropped 6 bases and J dropped 6; count of bases not matched to a gene: 5. This CDR3 comprises 14 residues. Germline CDR1 is MGHDK and CDR2 is SYGVNS. The CDR3 region is CASSGTGASQPQHF. CDR3 nucleotide sequence: TGTGCCAGCAGCGGGACAGGGGCCAGTCAGCCCCAGCATTTT.

The chain employs TRBV27 and TRBJ2-3; a possible D gene is TRBD1 (6 bases). CDR1 is MNHEY, CDR2 SMNVEV, per germline (reference sequence). The CDR3 covers 13 residues. V gave up 5 bases and J gave up 5 bases, with 11 bases separating them. The CDR3 DNA reads as TGTGCCAGCAGTAACAGGGCCAGAGATACGCAGTATTTT. Its translation: CASSNRARDTQYF.

The V and J genes are TRBV11-3 and TRBJ2-2; D perhaps matches TRBD1 (5 bases). The CDR3 is 17 amino acids. Germline loops: CDR1 SGHNT, CDR2 YENEEA. V was cut by 0 bases and J by 1 base, with 12 bases left in between. Written as DNA, the CDR3 is TGTGCCAGCAGCTTAGAGCAGGACAAACTGAACACCGGGGAGCTGTTTTTT. Translation: CASSLEQDKLNTGELFF.

The chain combines TRBV9 with TRBJ2-7; 11 bases map to TRBD2. The germline V gene encodes CDR1 SGDLS and CDR2 YYNGEE. V lost 2 bases, J lost 0 bases, and 7 bases stayed unmatched. The CDR3 runs 17 residues. CDR3 protein: CASSVGSGGAVSYEQYF. The CDR3 region has the DNA TGTGCCAGCAGCGTCGGTAGCGGGGGGGCCGTCTCCTACGAGCAGTACTTC.

The chain links TRBV5-1 to TRBJ2-2, with TRBD1 as a possible D gene (6 bases). CDR1 is SGHRS and CDR2 is YFSETQ in the germline V gene. Trimming removed 2 bases at V and 4 bases at J, with 15 bases between. The CDR3 runs 16 residues. In DNA, the CDR3 is TGCGCCAGCAGCTTCTGGTCGGTGGACAGCACCGGGGAGCTGTTTTTT. This encodes CASSFWSVDSTGELFF.

The rearrangement joins TRBV5-1 to TRBJ2-7; TRBD2 might be the D (5 bases). V lost 0 bases, J lost 7 bases, and 14 bases lay in between. Looked up from germline, CDR1 is SGHRS and CDR2 is YFSETQ. This CDR3 has 14 amino acids. The CDR3 DNA follows: TGCGCCAGCAGCTTGGAGAAGAGGGTGCGGGAGCAGTACTTC. This translates into CASSLEKRVREQYF.

The J gene is TRBJ1-1, the V gene TRBV6-5; D gene unclear. Trimming removed 5 bases from V and 8 bases from J, with 9 bases in between. Looked up from germline, CDR1 is MNHEY and CDR2 is SVGAGI. The CDR3 sequence is 11 residues long. CDR3 amino acids: CASSPPGEAFF. In nucleotides, the CDR3 is TGTGCCAGCAGTCCTCCGGGAGAAGCTTTCTTT.

This clone was counted only a few times. The V call is TRBV27, the J call TRBJ2-5; D might be TRBD1 (6 bases). The length of the CDR3 is 14 residues. Germline CDR1 is MNHEY and CDR2 is SMNVEV (reference sequence). The V end was cut by 8 bases, the J end by 4 bases, with 17 bases between. The CDR3: CASANREFLETQYF. Here the CDR3 DNA reads TGTGCCAGCGCGAACAGGGAGTTCCTAGAGACCCAGTACTTC.

The chain couples TRBV7-9 to TRBJ2-7, with D tentatively TRBD1 (6 bases). The germline V gene encodes CDR1 SEHNR and CDR2 FQNEAQ (reference sequence). Trimming shortened V by 5 bases and J by 3 bases, and 11 bases separated the two germline ends. This CDR3 has 13 residues. CDR3 sequence: CASSHPDSYEQYF. The CDR3 DNA reads TGTGCCAGCAGCCACCCGGACAGCTACGAGCAGTACTTC.

The chain joins TRBV28 to TRBJ1-1, with 7 bases aligning to TRBD1. This CDR3 spans 14 amino acids. V was clipped by 5 bases and J by 7 bases; unmatched bases: 10. CDR1 MDHEN and CDR2 SYDVKM come from the germline V gene. The CDR3 reads CASSPGTASFEAFF. The CDR3 nucleotides are TGTGCCAGCAGTCCCGGGACAGCCTCATTTGAAGCTTTCTTT. Variable domain in full (rest from reference TRBV28 and TRBJ1-1): DVKVTQSSRYLVKRTGEKVFLECVQDMDHENMFWYRQDPGLGLRLIYFSYDVKMKEKGDIPEGYSVSREKKERFSLILESASTNQTSMYLCASSPGTASFEAFFGQGTRLTVV.

The genes are TRBV28 and TRBJ1-5, with D possibly matching TRBD1 (6 bases). The CDR3 extends over 15 amino acids. Trimming pared 5 bases from V and 3 bases from J, leaving 14 bases between. In germline, CDR1 is MDHEN, CDR2 SYDVKM. In DNA, the CDR3 is TGTGCCAGCAGTCTATCCGACAGGTCCAATCAGCCCCAGCATTTT. This translates into CASSLSDRSNQPQHF.

The CDR3 is CASSLDAGVTGNTIYF. The CDR3 bases are TGTGCCAGCAGCTTAGACGCGGGTGTGACTGGAAACACCATATATTTT. The chain employs TRBV7-9 and TRBJ1-3; D is unclear. Germline CDR1 SEHNR, CDR2 FQNEAQ (reference sequence). This CDR3 is 16 amino acids long. Trimming left V 1 base short and J 2 bases short, with 12 bases between.

The rearrangement links TRBV7-3 to TRBJ2-7, with D possibly matching TRBD2 (6 bases). The CDR3 is 13 amino acids. Trimming shortened V by 5 bases and J by 5 bases, and 13 bases separated the two germline ends. Germline V gene lookup returns CDR1 SGHTA and CDR2 FQGTGA. CDR3 sequence reads: CASSPGLTDEQYF. CDR3 DNA: TGTGCCAGCAGCCCAGGACTAACTGACGAGCAGTACTTC.

The V gene is TRBV6-1, the J gene TRBJ2-7; 7 nucleotides align to TRBD2. Germline trimming cut 8 bases from V and 0 bases from J; bases unmatched to any gene: 10. The CDR3 has 15 residues. The germline gives CDR1 MNHNS, CDR2 SASEGT. Written as DNA, the CDR3 is TGTGCCAGCTCTCACGGGGGGACCAACTCCTACGAGCAGTACTTC. Its protein product is CASSHGGTNSYEQYF.

The chain combines TRBV23-1 with TRBJ2-6; 10 bases line up with TRBD1. TRBV23-1 is an ORF for which the function is uncertain. Losses at the gene ends were 4 bases for V and 0 bases for J; bases not matched to a gene: 6. There are 18 residues in the CDR3. For the CDR3, the DNA is TGCGCCAGCAGTCTCAGGGACAGGGGTAACTCTGGGGCCAACGTCCTGACTTTC. It yields the protein CASSLRDRGNSGANVLTF.

In this sample, this clone turned up once. The V and J genes are TRBV30 and TRBJ1-6, with 9 positions matching TRBD1. Trimming took 5 bases from V and 8 from J; bases not matched to a gene: 7. The CDR3 runs 14 residues. Germline V CDR1 and CDR2: GTSNPN, SVGIG (reference sequence). The CDR3 nucleotides read TGTGCCTGGGCACAGGGGGCGAGTTATTCACCCCTCCACTTT. Translating gives CAWAQGASYSPLHF.

The V and J genes are TRBV23-1 and TRBJ2-7, with TRBD1 matching over 8 bases. TRBV23-1 is annotated as an ORF whose role is uncertain. The length of the CDR3 is 14 residues. V dropped 0 bases and J dropped 5; count of bases not matched to a gene: 3. This CDR3 reads CASSQSTGDHEQYF. The CDR3 region has the DNA TGCGCCAGCAGTCAATCGACAGGGGACCACGAGCAGTACTTC.

The J gene is TRBJ2-7, the V gene TRBV25-1; TRBD2 might be the D (6 bases). CDR1 is MGHDK and CDR2 is SYGVNS in the germline V gene. The CDR3 is 14 residues long. Trimming left V 3 bases short and J 3 bases short, with 12 bases between. The CDR3 bases are TGTGCCAGCAGTGATCTACTAGCAGGCTACGAGCAGTACTTC. Its translation: CASSDLLAGYEQYF.

The chain carries TRBV15 and TRBJ1-3; no clear D. Germline V gives CDR1 LNHNV, CDR2 YYDKDF (reference sequence). V was pared by 5 bases and J by 0 bases, with 11 bases between. The CDR3 loop spans 15 amino acids. This CDR3 is CATSPTVYSGNTIYF. In nucleotides, the CDR3 is TGTGCCACCAGCCCTACCGTGTACTCTGGAAACACCATATATTTT.

This clone was seen only a few times. V usage is TRBV7-3 and J usage is TRBJ2-7, with 8 bases aligning to TRBD1. V shed 4 bases and J 6 bases; nucleotides not matched to a gene: 2. The CDR3 consists of 12 residues. Germline lookup yields CDR1 SGHTA and CDR2 FQGTGA. DNA of the CDR3: TGTGCCAGCAGCTATCAGGGGGCCGAGCAGTACTTC. This codes for CASSYQGAEQYF.